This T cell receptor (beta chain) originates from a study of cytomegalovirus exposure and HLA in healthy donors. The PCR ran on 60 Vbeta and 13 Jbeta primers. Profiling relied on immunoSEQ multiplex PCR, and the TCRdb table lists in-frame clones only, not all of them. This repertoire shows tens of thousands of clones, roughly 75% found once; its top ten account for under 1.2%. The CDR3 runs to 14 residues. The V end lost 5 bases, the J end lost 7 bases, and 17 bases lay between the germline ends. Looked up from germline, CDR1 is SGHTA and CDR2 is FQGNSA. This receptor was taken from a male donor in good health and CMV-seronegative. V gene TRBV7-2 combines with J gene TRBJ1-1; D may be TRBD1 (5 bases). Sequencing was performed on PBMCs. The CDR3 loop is CASSTGGAEIEAFF. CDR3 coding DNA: TGTGCCAGCAGCACCGGCGGGGCGGAAATTGAAGCTTTCTTT. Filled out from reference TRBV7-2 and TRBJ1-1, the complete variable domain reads GAGVSQSPSNKVTEKGKDVELRCDPISGHTALYWYRQSLGQGLEFLIYFQGNSAPDKSGLPSDRFSAERTGGSVSTLTIQRTQQEDSAVYLCASSTGGAEIEAFFGQGTRLTVV.